These T cell receptor beta chains were read from a single sample in a study of T cell responses to AZD1222 COVID-19 vaccine. Profiling relied on immunoSEQ multiplex PCR, and the TCRdb table lists in-frame clones only, not all of them. The sample includes approximately 75,000 clones, roughly 90% of them seen just once. The sequencing here drew on peripheral blood, taken 28 days after the second AZD1222 dose. Receptors were obtained from an adult who received the AZD1222 COVID-19 vaccine. Each CDR3 is given with its conserved first and last residue. A D gene is named only where the DNA matches it firmly. For some rows the clone size is stated as once, few or many, or as a class when expanded; others skip it.

d_call	clone_size	v_call	j_call	cdr3_aa	cdr3_nt
TRBD1	few	TRBV2	TRBJ2-3	CASSDRTGDGTDTQYF	TGTGCCAGCAGTGATCGGACAGGGGACGGCACAGATACGCAGTATTTT
TRBD1	.	TRBV5-4	TRBJ2-5	CASSSQGLETQYF	TGTGCCAGCAGCTCACAGGGGTTGGAGACCCAGTACTTC
TRBD1	few	TRBV19	TRBJ1-4	CASSPETGRRKLFF	TGTGCCAGTAGTCCCGAGACAGGGAGGCGAAAACTGTTTTTT
TRBD1	.	TRBV7-2	TRBJ1-5	CASSLPGGILGQPQHF	TGTGCCAGCAGCCTTCCAGGGGGGATATTGGGTCAGCCCCAGCATTTT
TRBD1	.	TRBV29-1	TRBJ1-2	CSVLQGAKGYTF	TGCAGCGTTCTCCAGGGGGCAAAGGGCTACACCTTC
.	.	TRBV5-6	TRBJ2-3	CASSPTGVSSTDTQYF	TGTGCCAGCAGCCCCACGGGAGTTTCTAGCACAGATACGCAGTATTTT
.	once	TRBV7-2	TRBJ2-7	CASSRPGLGEQYF	TGTGCCAGCAGCCGTCCCGGCCTGGGGGAGCAGTACTTC
TRBD1	.	TRBV28	TRBJ1-1	CASSWGQGAGEAFF	TGTGCCAGCAGTTGGGGACAGGGGGCAGGTGAAGCTTTCTTT
.	.	TRBV30	TRBJ1-5	CAWSVQKNQPQHF	TGTGCCTGGAGTGTACAGAAAAATCAGCCCCAGCATTTT
.	.	TRBV2	TRBJ1-4	CASSFRESEKLFF	TGTGCCAGCAGTTTCAGGGAAAGTGAAAAACTGTTTTTT
.	.	TRBV7-9	TRBJ1-2	CASSPGRPLYTF	TGTGCCAGCAGCCCTGGCCGGCCTCTATACACCTTC
TRBD2	.	TRBV7-3	TRBJ2-2	CASSPGAGGNTGELFF	TGTGCCAGCAGCCCCGGGGCGGGGGGCAACACCGGGGAGCTGTTTTTT
.	.	TRBV28	TRBJ2-7	CASSTDSGDEQYF	TGTGCCAGCAGCACGGACAGTGGGGACGAGCAGTACTTC
TRBD1	.	TRBV19	TRBJ1-1	CASRATGGGTEAFF	TGTGCCAGTAGGGCGACAGGGGGAGGTACTGAAGCTTTCTTT
.	.	TRBV3-1/TRBV3-2	TRBJ2-2	CASSSRGGTGELFF	TGTGCCAGCAGCTCGAGGGGGGGCACCGGGGAGCTGTTTTTT
.	.	TRBV7-2	TRBJ2-1	CASSLAGGLYNNEQFF	TGTGCCAGCAGCTTAGCGGGGGGACTCTATAACAATGAGCAGTTCTTC